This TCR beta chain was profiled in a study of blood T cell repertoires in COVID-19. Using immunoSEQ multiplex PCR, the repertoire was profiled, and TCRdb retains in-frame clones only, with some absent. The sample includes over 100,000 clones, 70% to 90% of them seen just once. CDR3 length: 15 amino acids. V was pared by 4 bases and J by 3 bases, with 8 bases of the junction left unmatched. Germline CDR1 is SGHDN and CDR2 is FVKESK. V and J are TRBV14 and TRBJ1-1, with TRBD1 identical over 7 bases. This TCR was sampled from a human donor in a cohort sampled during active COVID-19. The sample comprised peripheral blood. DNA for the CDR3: TGTGCCAGCAGCCCTCGGACAGGTTGGGACACTGAAGCTTTCTTT. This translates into CASSPRTGWDTEAFF.